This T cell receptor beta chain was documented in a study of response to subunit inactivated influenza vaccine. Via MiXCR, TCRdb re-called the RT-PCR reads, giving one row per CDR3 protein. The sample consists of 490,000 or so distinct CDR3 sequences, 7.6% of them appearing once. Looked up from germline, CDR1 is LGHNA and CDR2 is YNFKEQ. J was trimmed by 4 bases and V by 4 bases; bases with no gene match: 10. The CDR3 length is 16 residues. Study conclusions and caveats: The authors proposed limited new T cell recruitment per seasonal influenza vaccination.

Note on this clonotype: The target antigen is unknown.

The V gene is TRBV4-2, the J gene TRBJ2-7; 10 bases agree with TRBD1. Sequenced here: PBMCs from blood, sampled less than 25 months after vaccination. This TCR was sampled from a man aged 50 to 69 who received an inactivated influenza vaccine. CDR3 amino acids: CASSLSGTGEGYEQYF. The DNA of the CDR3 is TGTGCCAGCAGCCTATCCGGGACAGGGGAGGGGTACGAGCAGTACTTC.